This is a list of T cell receptor beta chains from one sample in a study of tumor and adjacent non-tumor tissue in lung cancer. MiXCR, run by TCRdb on the multiplex PCR reads, gives a single entry per CDR3 protein. The profile shows over 130,000 distinct CDR3 sequences, around 60% of them singletons. Sequencing used lung tumor tissue. Source of these receptors: a man in his 60s with small cell lung cancer. The conserved cysteine and the conserved F or W are not part of the CDR3 here.

TRBV12-3/TRBV12-4 | ASSRLRVAGEGNEQF
TRBV20-1 | SARDPNLGRAYNEQF
TRBV6-6 | ASSRTGGGEAF
TRBV29-1 | NVVWFQGAQETQY
TRBV5-1 | ASSLEIGSAYNEQF
TRBV12-3/TRBV12-4 | ANSELGLAGVIDTQY
TRBV11-2 | ASSLGRGSYNEQF
TRBV7-9 | ASSLYNGQF
TRBV5-5 | ASSLYRSATGELF
TRBV20-1 | SVSRVLYEQY
TRBV4-1 | TSSQYLLPGADYDEQF
TRBV12-3/TRBV12-4 | ASSSRTREVTDTQY
TRBV11-2 | ASSGPQAGQETQY
TRBV29-1 | SAGDDCYT
TRBV4-1 | ASGQEGQGARGYT
TRBV12-3/TRBV12-4 | VSADDGDTQY
TRBV10-3 | AISKLAGVTEQF
TRBV6-6 | ASRGASGLYKEQF
TRBV6-5 | ANSLPNQPQH
TRBV20-1 | SVKPGLAAYKEQF
TRBV7-8 | ASSFRRGNTETQY
TRBV20-1 | RARDLATSSYNEHF
TRBV4-1 | ASSQELYYAGGPQQETQY
TRBV20-1 | SARTSWSRSYNEQL
TRBV20-1 | SASGTGNLEQY
TRBV29-1 | SVGTSEQY
TRBV20-1 | SEGGFTRSGANVLT
TRBV5-1 | ASSLDRQNSPLH
TRBV18 | ASSSGGANVLT
TRBV11-1 | ASRRTGGNIQY
TRBV20-1 | SARDLGTGHSPLH
TRBV20-1 | SARGYGGRGNTGELF
TRBV28 | ASLSGELTSRVGYKQY
TRBV6-5 | ASSRDRIQETQY
TRBV12-3/TRBV12-4 | ASSHPVDSYEHY
TRBV20-1 | GARLTSGTYEQY
TRBV11-2 | ASWRHGTDTQY
TRBV30 | AWTRGVSYEQY
TRBV6-1 | VTGKREAYEQY
TRBV14 | ASSSGTGAYNEQF
TRBV5-1 | ASAGTMNTWELF
TRBV29-1 | SVVQTERRGEHY
TRBV4-1 | ASSPAPGQVPPGANVLS
TRBV6-5 | ASRPQGSGELF
TRBV6-5 | ASSYMGGGYT
TRBV20-1 | SARMKPFTGELF
TRBV5-1 | ASCNSRTGELF
TRBV11-3 | ASNPRLAGGSWAYEQY
TRBV20-1 | SAPLGAAVSGANVLT
TRBV29-1 | SVNREDGSYNEQF
TRBV6-1 | ASSPRRTGSSYEEY
TRBV6-6 | ASRRQGAAYNEQF
TRBV28 | ASSLEGRGTEAF